A selection of T cell receptor beta chains follows, all from one sample in a study of control samples from healthy donors and cancer patients. The table came from immunoSEQ multiplex PCR; TCRdb's copy has only in-frame clones and leaves some out. The sample holds 170,000 or so clones; about 93% are singletons and the top ten take approximately 1.5%. Sequencing input: blood. These receptors were taken from a man in his late teens or twenties in good health. CDR3s include the opening cysteine and the closing phenylalanine or tryptophan. The D gene is left open where the match is weak. A row's size may be missing; if present it is once, few, many or a size class.

cdr3_length	clone_size	j_call	v_call	d_call	cdr3_nt	cdr3_aa
14	-	TRBJ1-3	TRBV28	-	TGTGCCAGCGGTCGCGGGAGCTCTGGAAACACCATATATTTT	CASGRGSSGNTIYF
15	once	TRBJ2-7	TRBV9	TRBD1	TGTGCCAGCAGCGTAGAAGGGACAGGGGCGGGGGAGCAGTACTTC	CASSVEGTGAGEQYF
11	once	TRBJ1-1	TRBV12-3/TRBV12-4	-	TGTGCCAGCAGCTACGGGGTTGAGGCTTTCTTT	CASSYGVEAFF
12	-	TRBJ1-1	TRBV7-8	-	TGTGCCAGCAGCTTATTAGGAGGCGGCGCTTTCTTT	CASSLLGGGAFF
14	-	TRBJ2-7	TRBV6-6	TRBD1	TGTGCCAGCAGTTCTGGACAGGCGACCTACGAGCAGTACTTC	CASSSGQATYEQYF
17	-	TRBJ2-1	TRBV14	-	TGTGCCAGCAGCCAAGAACGTCCGGGGGCTTGGGATAATGAGCAGTTCTTC	CASSQERPGAWDNEQFF
16	-	TRBJ1-2	TRBV2	TRBD1	TGTGCCAGCACCGAAAGGGCTCAGGGGGGGAACTATGGCTACACCTTC	CASTERAQGGNYGYTF
13	-	TRBJ1-2	TRBV24-1	-	TGTGCCACCAGTGATGGGGGGCTCTATGGCTACACCTTC	CATSDGGLYGYTF
15	-	TRBJ1-5	TRBV18	-	TGTGCCAGCTCGTCCACCGGGACGGAATTCGAGCCCCAGCATTTT	CASSSTGTEFEPQHF
14	-	TRBJ1-3	TRBV6-5	-	TGTGCCAGCAGGGCAGGGGTCTCTGGAAACACCATATATTTT	CASRAGVSGNTIYF
15	-	TRBJ1-2	TRBV9	-	TGTGCCAGCAGCGTAGTACCGGACGGAGGAATGGGCTACACCTTC	CASSVVPDGGMGYTF
13	-	TRBJ2-7	TRBV10-3	TRBD2	TGTGCCATCAGTGAGAGTGCGGGGGAGGAGCAGTACTTC	CAISESAGEEQYF
14	-	TRBJ1-1	TRBV9	-	TGTGCCAGCAGCCCGGAAGGGACACTTAAGGAAGCTTTCTTT	CASSPEGTLKEAFF
13	-	TRBJ2-7	TRBV6-2/TRBV6-3	-	TGTGCCAGCAGTTACCGACAAGCCTACGAGCAGTACTTC	CASSYRQAYEQYF